The 13 T cell receptor beta chains in this list originate from one sample, sequenced in a study of radiation and T cells in renal cell carcinoma. The time point here: baseline pretreatment blood. Treatment given: 15 Gy SBRT to primary tumor, nephrectomy 4 weeks later. The table came from immunoSEQ multiplex PCR; TCRdb's copy has only in-frame clones and leaves some out. The table records 120,000 to 150,000 clones, roughly 85% of them present only once. The source material was blood, sampled from a patient whose treatment included radiotherapy and nephrectomy. These receptors all stem from a woman aged 50 to 60 with renal cell carcinoma.

The chain joins TRBV10-1 to TRBJ1-2; 7 bases map to TRBD1. V gave up 2 bases and J gave up 1 base; unmatched junction bases: 19. The germline gives CDR1 WNHNN, CDR2 SYGVQD (reference sequence). The CDR3 consists of 20 residues. The DNA of the CDR3 is TGCGCCAGCAGTGAGCCGCGAAAAGACAGGGCTGCGTTTCTTAACTATGGCTACACCTTC. It translates to CASSEPRKDRAAFLNYGYTF.

This sequence joins TRBV9 and TRBJ1-1; D uncertain. With 1 base removed from V and 1 base from J, the gap between germline ends came to 11 bases. Germline values: CDR1 SGDLS, CDR2 YYNGEE. The CDR3 sequence is 15 residues long. CDR3: CASSVSPGANTEAFF. The CDR3 nucleotides are TGTGCCAGCAGCGTATCCCCAGGCGCGAACACTGAAGCTTTCTTT.

The V call is TRBV19, the J call TRBJ2-5; TRBD2 agrees at 7 bases. Germline CDR1 and CDR2: LNHDA and SQIVND (reference sequence). The V and J ends lost 5 bases and 2 bases, in that order; junction bases with no gene match: 5. This CDR3 contains 14 residues. The CDR3 here is CASSPGGRQETQYF. In DNA form, the CDR3 reads TGTGCCAGTAGTCCCGGGGGGAGACAAGAGACCCAGTACTTC.

The J gene is TRBJ2-3, the V gene TRBV18, with 11 bases aligning to TRBD2. V lost 2 bases, J lost 8 bases, and 9 bases stayed unmatched. The CDR3 runs to 16 residues. The germline CDR1 and CDR2 sequences are KGHSH and LQKENI. The chain's CDR3 is CASSPMTSGKVGTQYF. The CDR3 DNA is TGTGCCAGCTCACCAATGACTAGCGGGAAGGTGGGTACGCAGTATTTT.

The chain combines TRBV7-2 with TRBJ2-2; D not certain. Per germline, CDR1 SGHTA and CDR2 FQGNSA. The CDR3 has 14 residues. V dropped 0 bases and J dropped 8 bases, with 10 bases sitting between them. CDR3 region: CASSLARLAGELFF. CDR3 DNA sequence: TGTGCCAGCAGCTTAGCCCGACTTGCAGGGGAGCTGTTTTTT.

The chain is built from TRBV19 and TRBJ1-5; maybe TRBD1 (5 bases). The CDR3 totals 14 residues. The germline V gene has CDR1 LNHDA and CDR2 SQIVND (reference sequence). Trimming pared 3 bases from V and 13 bases from J, leaving 19 bases between. The CDR3 bases are TGTGCCAGTAGTATGATAGACAGACAGTCAAATCAGCATTTT. It codes for CASSMIDRQSNQHF.

J is TRBJ2-6 and V is TRBV7-2; D may correspond to TRBD1 or TRBD2 (6 bases each). Trimming cost V 6 bases and J 2 bases, with 8 bases left between them. The CDR3 covers 14 residues. Germline loops: CDR1 SGHTA, CDR2 FQGNSA. This chain's CDR3 is CASRRGAGANVLTF. CDR3 DNA: TGTGCCAGCAGAAGGGGGGCTGGGGCCAACGTCCTGACTTTC.

The genes are TRBV19 and TRBJ1-5, with D perhaps TRBD1 (5 bases). The CDR3 contains 14 residues. Trimming removed 6 bases from V and 2 bases from J, with 11 bases in between. CDR1 is LNHDA and CDR2 is SQIVND in the germline V gene (reference sequence). In DNA, the CDR3 is TGTGCCAGTAGCCAGGGATTTGGCAATCAGCCCCAGCATTTT. Its protein product is CASSQGFGNQPQHF.

The genes are TRBV15 and TRBJ2-7; D is uncertain. V shed 0 bases and J shed 0 bases, with 9 bases lying between them. Germline V gene lookup returns CDR1 LNHNV and CDR2 YYDKDF (reference sequence). This CDR3 is 15 amino acids long. The CDR3 coding sequence is TGTGCCACCAGCAGAGATCTGGACGCCTCCTACGAGCAGTACTTC. Its protein product is CATSRDLDASYEQYF. Full variable domain (rest looked up from reference TRBV15 and TRBJ2-7): DAMVIQNPRYQVTQFGKPVTLSCSQTLNHNVMYWYQQKSSQAPKLLFHYYDKDFNNEADTPDNFQSRRPNTSFCFLDIRSPGLGDTAMYLCATSRDLDASYEQYFGPGTRLTVT.

The chain joins TRBV15 to TRBJ1-1; D is unresolved. Trimming pared 0 bases from V and 7 bases from J, leaving 9 bases between. The V gene's germline CDR1 is LNHNV and CDR2 YYDKDF (reference sequence). This CDR3 region has 13 residues. The CDR3 protein is CATSRDLGVEAFF. The CDR3 coding sequence is TGTGCCACCAGCAGAGATTTGGGCGTTGAAGCTTTCTTT. Based on the CDR3 plus reference TRBV15 and TRBJ1-1, the full variable domain is DAMVIQNPRYQVTQFGKPVTLSCSQTLNHNVMYWYQQKSSQAPKLLFHYYDKDFNNEADTPDNFQSRRPNTSFCFLDIRSPGLGDTAMYLCATSRDLGVEAFFGQGTRLTVV.

V and J are TRBV28 and TRBJ1-3; possibly TRBD1 for D (5 bases). Germline V CDR1 and CDR2: MDHEN, SYDVKM. The CDR3 extends over 15 amino acids. V was clipped by 6 bases and J by 2 bases, with 14 bases between them. CDR3 protein: CASSPIQGTGNTIYF. CDR3 coding DNA: TGTGCCAGCAGCCCTATTCAGGGAACTGGAAACACCATATATTTT. Complete variable domain (other parts from reference TRBV28 and TRBJ1-3): DVKVTQSSRYLVKRTGEKVFLECVQDMDHENMFWYRQDPGLGLRLIYFSYDVKMKEKGDIPEGYSVSREKKERFSLILESASTNQTSMYLCASSPIQGTGNTIYFGEGSWLTVV.

The gene calls are TRBV6-9 and TRBJ2-7, with 11 bases lining up with TRBD2. In germline, CDR1 is MNHGY, CDR2 SVAAGI. J lost 3 bases, V lost 3 bases, and 4 bases had no gene match. The CDR3 extends over 15 amino acids. The CDR3 region has the DNA TGTGCCAGCAGTTACGGGACTAGCGGAGTCTACGAGCAGTACTTC. This sequence encodes CASSYGTSGVYEQYF.

J is TRBJ2-6 and V is TRBV6-5; D not certain. The CDR3 runs 14 residues. Germline V gene data show CDR1 as MNHEY and CDR2 as SVGAGI. Trimming stripped 4 bases from V and 4 bases from J, with 8 bases between. CDR3 in DNA: TGTGCCAGCAGTTTTGGGCGCGGGGCCAACGTCCTGACTTTC. Residues: CASSFGRGANVLTF.